The 24 T cell receptor beta chains listed next were all sequenced from one sample in a study of blood T cell repertoires in COVID-19. Sequencing was performed with immunoSEQ multiplex PCR; in TCRdb, only in-frame clones are kept and a portion is missing. In the table there are some 220,000 clones, 60% to 85% of which are singletons. Sequences were obtained from peripheral blood. These receptors were obtained from an older woman with acute or convalescent COVID-19.

The rearrangement joins TRBV7-2 to TRBJ2-3; 12 bases map to TRBD2. Germline V CDR1 and CDR2: SGHTA, FQGNSA. The CDR3 has 16 amino acids. V was pared by 5 bases and J by 2 bases, with 5 bases of the junction left unmatched. The CDR3 here is CASSRTSGAPTDTQYF. The CDR3 DNA is TGTGCCAGCAGCAGGACTAGCGGGGCACCCACAGATACGCAGTATTTT.

The chain joins TRBV5-4 to TRBJ1-1; the D gene is possibly TRBD1 (5 bases). V was trimmed by 10 bases and J by 3 bases, leaving 10 bases between them. From germline, CDR1 is SGHNT and CDR2 YYREEE (reference sequence). The CDR3 sequence is 11 residues long. The CDR3, as DNA: TGTGCCTGCCGGGGGGACACTGAAGCTTTCTTT. Protein sequence: CACRGDTEAFF.

J is TRBJ2-1 and V is TRBV2; the match to TRBD2 covers 8 bases. V lost 7 bases to trimming and J lost 5 bases; unmatched junction nucleotides: 13. Germline V gene lookup returns CDR1 SNHLY and CDR2 FYNNEI. The CDR3 is 16 residues long. The CDR3 here is CASIPGGARPDNEQFF. The CDR3 bases are TGTGCCAGCATTCCGGGGGGGGCCCGTCCCGACAATGAGCAGTTCTTC.

V and J are TRBV15 and TRBJ2-3, with 9 bases lining up with TRBD1. The CDR3 spans 15 residues. Trimming cost V 7 bases and J 3 bases; bases outside gene matches: 8. Germline CDR1 reads LNHNV; CDR2 reads YYDKDF (reference sequence). CDR3 in DNA: TGTGCCACCAAGGCGGGACAGGGAATTACAGATACGCAGTATTTT. Translation: CATKAGQGITDTQYF.

The V call is TRBV30, the J call TRBJ1-2; D might be TRBD1 (6 bases). Trimming shortened V by 3 bases and J by 0 bases, and 20 bases separated the two germline ends. Germline assignment: CDR1 GTSNPN and CDR2 SVGIG (reference sequence). This CDR3 is 17 amino acids long. This CDR3 is CAWSRGGGGSANYGYTF. The CDR3 DNA sequence: TGTGCCTGGAGCCGTGGCGGGGGGGGCTCAGCTAACTATGGCTACACCTTC.

The chain has TRBV21-1 and TRBJ2-7; the table names TRBD1, a call not compared with the DNA. TRBV21-1 is noted as a pseudogene. This CDR3 has 14 amino acids. The CDR3 here is CASSRTGGVYEQYV. CDR3 coding DNA: TGTGCCAGCAGCAGGACAGGGGGTGTCTACGAGCAGTACGTC.

The chain uses TRBV10-3 and TRBJ2-3; maybe TRBD1 (6 bases). Trimming removed 10 bases at V and 2 bases at J, with 16 bases between. The CDR3 spans 14 residues. The germline V gene has CDR1 ENHRY and CDR2 SYGVKD. CDR3 nucleotides: TGTGCCACCAACAGGGACCAATTCACAGATACGCAGTATTTT. This encodes CATNRDQFTDTQYF.

CDR3 nucleotides: TGTGCCAGCAGGGGGGACAGGGGGCCGGGATCACCCCTCCACTTT. Its protein product is CASRGDRGPGSPLHF. The chain recombines TRBV2 with TRBJ1-6; 12 nucleotides line up with TRBD1. From germline, CDR1 is SNHLY and CDR2 FYNNEI. Losses at the gene ends were 6 bases for V and 10 bases for J; bases not matched to a gene: 7. The CDR3 is made up of 15 amino acids.

The J gene is TRBJ2-2, the V gene TRBV7-2; a possible D gene is TRBD1 (6 bases). The ends were cut back, 0 bases at V and 5 bases at J, with 13 bases in the middle. The CDR3 totals 16 residues. Looked up from germline, CDR1 is SGHTA and CDR2 is FQGNSA. The CDR3 spells CASSLAQGRGTGELFF. The CDR3 DNA is TGTGCCAGCAGCTTAGCGCAAGGCAGGGGTACCGGGGAGCTGTTTTTT.

J is TRBJ2-5 and V is TRBV7-3; perhaps TRBD2 as D (6 bases). This CDR3 is 13 amino acids long. V lost 8 bases and J 4 bases, leaving 14 bases between the germline ends. Germline CDR1 reads SGHTA; CDR2 reads FQGTGA. This CDR3 reads CASATGVGETQYF. CDR3 sequence (DNA): TGTGCCAGCGCCACGGGGGTGGGAGAGACCCAGTACTTC.

This clone was observed a few times. This chain links TRBV4-3 with TRBJ1-4; no clear D gene. The V end lost 0 bases, the J end lost 5 bases, and 13 bases lay between the germline ends. The CDR3 covers 16 residues. Germline V gives CDR1 LGHNA, CDR2 YSLEER. The CDR3 DNA follows: TGCGCCAGCAGCCAAGATTTCGGGTTTGAGAATGAAAAACTGTTTTTT. Its protein product is CASSQDFGFENEKLFF.

V is TRBV7-2 and J is TRBJ2-1; TRBD2 aligns across 9 bases. Germline CDR1 is SGHTA and CDR2 is FQGNSA. CDR3 length: 16 amino acids. Trimming cost V 6 bases and J 4 bases; bases outside gene matches: 10. CDR3 residues: CASRYIQTSGYNEQFF. The CDR3 bases are TGTGCCAGCAGATACATACAGACTAGCGGATACAATGAGCAGTTCTTC.

This sequence joins TRBV10-3 and TRBJ2-1; D perhaps matches TRBD2 (7 bases). This CDR3 is 18 amino acids long. V dropped 10 bases and J dropped 6 bases, with 31 bases sitting between them. Germline-derived CDR1 and CDR2 are ENHRY and SYGVKD. The CDR3 here is CATRAEGGPTRGRNEQFF. DNA for the CDR3: TGTGCCACCCGTGCTGAGGGGGGGCCAACGCGGGGTCGCAATGAGCAGTTCTTC.

The rearrangement links TRBV20-1 to TRBJ2-7; D ambiguous. Germline-derived CDR1 and CDR2 are DFQATT and SNEGSKA (reference sequence). V was shortened by 0 bases and J by 6 bases, with 6 bases between the two germline ends. The CDR3 length is 11 residues. The CDR3 DNA reads TGCAGTGCTAGAGAAAGCGCCGAGCAGTACTTC. Residues: CSARESAEQYF.

The J gene is TRBJ2-3, the V gene TRBV7-2, with D unclear. Germline V CDR1 and CDR2: SGHTA, FQGNSA. Trimming stripped 0 bases from V and 3 bases from J, with 4 bases between. The CDR3 consists of 13 residues. CDR3 sequence (DNA): TGTGCCAGCAGCTTAGCGGAGACAGATACGCAGTATTTT. It yields the protein CASSLAETDTQYF.

The rearrangement joins TRBV18 to TRBJ1-5; tentative D call: TRBD1 (5 bases). Per germline, CDR1 KGHSH and CDR2 LQKENI. Trimming took off 1 base at V and 0 bases at J, with 16 bases between the two ends. This CDR3 is built from 18 residues. This chain's CDR3 is CASSPRGGVGNSNQPQHF. CDR3 DNA sequence: TGTGCCAGCTCACCACGGGGGGGTGTGGGGAATAGCAATCAGCCCCAGCATTTT.

The chain has TRBV23-1 and TRBJ2-7; the match to TRBD1 covers 9 bases. TRBV23-1 belongs to the ORF category, with a function that is uncertain. The CDR3 is 13 residues long. V lost 7 bases to trimming and J lost 5 bases; unmatched junction nucleotides: 6. DNA for the CDR3: TGCGCCAGCACCTTGGACAGGGGCCACGAGCAGTACGTC. Translating it yields CASTLDRGHEQYV.

The chain has TRBV5-1 and TRBJ2-3; 7 nucleotides align to TRBD1. J gave up 3 bases and V 4 bases, and 11 bases lay outside the gene matches. The germline gives CDR1 SGHRS, CDR2 YFSETQ. The CDR3 spans 16 residues. The CDR3 region has the DNA TGCGCCAGCAGCGTGACGACAGGGATGCCAACAGATACGCAGTATTTT. Its protein is CASSVTTGMPTDTQYF.

The chain links TRBV19 to TRBJ1-2, with TRBD1 matching 8 bases. The CDR3 spans 15 residues. In germline, CDR1 is LNHDA, CDR2 SQIVND (reference sequence). After removal of 5 bases from V and 8 bases from J, the junction contained 13 bases not matched to a gene. CDR3 nucleotides: TGTGCCAGTAGTCCTAGGGACAGGCGGGGTGACGGCTACACCTTC. Its protein is CASSPRDRRGDGYTF.

The V gene is TRBV24-1, the J gene TRBJ2-3; D might be TRBD2 (5 bases). V was trimmed by 4 bases and J by 5 bases, leaving 15 bases between them. The CDR3 runs 15 residues. CDR1 and CDR2 (germline): KGHDR, SFDVKD. This chain's CDR3 is CATSDSQVRGDTQYF. Here the CDR3 DNA reads TGTGCCACCAGTGACTCGCAGGTTCGGGGAGATACGCAGTATTTT.

CDR3 bases: TGTGCCAGCAGTTGGGAGCGGGGGGAGCAGTACTTC. Its translation is CASSWERGEQYF. The V gene is TRBV6-5, the J gene TRBJ2-7; 8 nucleotides match TRBD2. CDR1 is MNHEY and CDR2 is SVGAGI in the germline V gene. The length of the CDR3 is 12 residues. J was trimmed by 7 bases and V by 4 bases; bases with no gene match: 3.

This rearrangement joins TRBV18 to TRBJ1-2; TRBD1 aligns across 10 bases. Germline lookup yields CDR1 KGHSH and CDR2 LQKENI. CDR3 length: 14 residues. With V trimmed by 2 bases and J by 3 bases, 0 bases remained unmatched. The DNA of the CDR3 is TGTGCCAGCTCACCAGGGACAGGGGACTATGGCTACACCTTC. Amino acid sequence: CASSPGTGDYGYTF.

This clone was seen a few times. This chain connects TRBV6-5 to TRBJ2-2; a possible D gene is TRBD2 (5 bases). The V gene's germline CDR1 is MNHEY and CDR2 SVGAGI. The CDR3 has 14 residues. V was cut by 7 bases and J by 6 bases, with 15 bases left in between. As DNA, the CDR3 is TGTGCCAGCAACGGGGTCAGGACTCCCGGGGAGCTGTTTTTT. Translation gives CASNGVRTPGELFF.

The chain is built from TRBV10-2 and TRBJ1-5, with TRBD1 as a possible D gene (6 bases). The CDR3 runs to 14 residues. V shed 8 bases and J shed 6 bases, with 17 bases lying between them. Per the germline V gene, CDR1 is WSHSY and CDR2 is SAAADI. This CDR3 reads CASCVAGDGQPQHF. Written as DNA, the CDR3 is TGCGCCAGCTGTGTAGCAGGGGACGGTCAGCCCCAGCATTTT.